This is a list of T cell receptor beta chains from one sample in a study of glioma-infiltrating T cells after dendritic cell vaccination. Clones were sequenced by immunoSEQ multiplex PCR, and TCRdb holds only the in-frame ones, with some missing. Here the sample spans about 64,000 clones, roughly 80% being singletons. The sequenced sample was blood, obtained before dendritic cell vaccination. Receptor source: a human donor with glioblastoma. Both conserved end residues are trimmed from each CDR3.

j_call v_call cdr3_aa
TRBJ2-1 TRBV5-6 ASSGTGNNEQF
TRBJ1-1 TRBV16 ASSPPQKTAQGGAF
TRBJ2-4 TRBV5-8 ASSLNYRIQY
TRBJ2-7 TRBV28 AILRGGIGYEQY
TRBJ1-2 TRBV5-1 ASSFGRSPGNYGYT
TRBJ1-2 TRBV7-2 ASSPTGGVGYT
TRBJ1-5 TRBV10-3 AISGQGGNQPQH
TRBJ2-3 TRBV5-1 ASSLDGSGGAGTQY
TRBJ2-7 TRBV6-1 ASRGPGQGNEQY
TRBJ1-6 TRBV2 ASSVDRAFPLH
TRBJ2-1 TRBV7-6 ASSLISGASRLSSYNEQF
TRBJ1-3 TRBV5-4 ASSFGGATGNTIY
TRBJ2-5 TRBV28 ASSPRLAGAFQETQY
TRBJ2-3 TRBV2 ASSPSPTSGGDTQY
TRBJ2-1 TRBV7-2 ASSLAAGRYNEQF
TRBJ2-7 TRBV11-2 ASSYWTGGSNEQY
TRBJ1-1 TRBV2 ASSTVENTEAF
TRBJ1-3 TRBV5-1 ASSLDRVPGNTIY
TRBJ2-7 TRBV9 ASSGWTGASYEQY
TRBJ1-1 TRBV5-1 ASSPQGANTEAF
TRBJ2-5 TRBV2 ASSEIEKETQY
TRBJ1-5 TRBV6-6 ASRTGEFNQPQH
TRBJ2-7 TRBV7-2 ASSLAPTYEQY
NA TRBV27 ASSLSGGTGGYEQY
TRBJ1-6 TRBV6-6 ASTSLGLVSPLH
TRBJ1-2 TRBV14 ASSRKPGTYYGYT
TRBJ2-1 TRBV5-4 ASSLYFQGYNEQF
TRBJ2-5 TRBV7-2 ASSLEAGREQY
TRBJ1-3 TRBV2 ASSGGTGLWGTIY
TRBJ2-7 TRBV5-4 ASSLGGQTSGGKQY
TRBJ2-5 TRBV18 ASSPVPGSQETQY
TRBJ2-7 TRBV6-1 ASSRLGYEQY
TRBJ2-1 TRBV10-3 AISGANRDNEQF
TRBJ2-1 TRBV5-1 ASSLQPDRVYNEQF
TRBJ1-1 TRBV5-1 ASSLIQNTEAF
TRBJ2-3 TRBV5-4 ASSPGTSGVTQY
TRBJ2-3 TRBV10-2 ASSQGFGTDTQY
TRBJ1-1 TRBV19 ASSWSVNTEAF
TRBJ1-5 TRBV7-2 ASSSLGQGNQPQH
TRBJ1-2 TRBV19 ASSPRSALGDYGYT
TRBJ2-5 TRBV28 ASSVGQVKTQY
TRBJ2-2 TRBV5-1 ASRDTGTTGELF
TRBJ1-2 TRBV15 ATSTRTTGSGYT
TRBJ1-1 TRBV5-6 AGSLGARETEAF
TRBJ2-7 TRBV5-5 ASSLPGVSYEQY
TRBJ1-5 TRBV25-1 ASSENGGNQPQH
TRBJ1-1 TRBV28 ASRAGGGHTEAF
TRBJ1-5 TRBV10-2 ASSGPGQPQH